The clone carrying this T cell receptor (beta chain) was counted only a few times. The antigen is not known. This sample was taken from a study of T-cell reconstitution after alpha-beta-depleted transplantation in children. Study results and caveats: Once a year had passed after transplant, T-cell counts and diversity came mostly from newly produced T cells. In patients about two months after transplant, alpha-beta T cells reportedly arose from several hundred expanded graft clones. Surviving recipient cells, namely T cells and thymic progenitors, were the source of high day-60 TCRbeta diversity in some patients.

Preparing the TCRbeta library involved the use of unique molecular identifiers. Each CDR3 protein gets one entry after TCRdb re-called the PCR reads with MiXCR. The sample contains about 240,000 distinct CDR3 sequences, around 25% of which appear only once. The sequencing here drew on PBMCs, taken before TCRalphabeta/CD19-depleted stem cell transplant. The source of this sequence is a girl aged 2-10 years with Fanconi anemia, due to receive a stem cell transplant.

The CDR3 coding sequence is TGTGCCAGCAGCTTAGGTGCGGGAGCCCTCAATGAGCAGTTCTTC. It encodes CASSLGAGALNEQFF. The chain is built from TRBV7-3 and TRBJ2-1; 7 nucleotides align to TRBD2. The V segment lost 2 bases and the J segment 6 bases; nucleotides outside the gene matches: 7. CDR1 and CDR2 from the germline V gene are SGHTA and FQGTGA. This CDR3 contains 15 residues.